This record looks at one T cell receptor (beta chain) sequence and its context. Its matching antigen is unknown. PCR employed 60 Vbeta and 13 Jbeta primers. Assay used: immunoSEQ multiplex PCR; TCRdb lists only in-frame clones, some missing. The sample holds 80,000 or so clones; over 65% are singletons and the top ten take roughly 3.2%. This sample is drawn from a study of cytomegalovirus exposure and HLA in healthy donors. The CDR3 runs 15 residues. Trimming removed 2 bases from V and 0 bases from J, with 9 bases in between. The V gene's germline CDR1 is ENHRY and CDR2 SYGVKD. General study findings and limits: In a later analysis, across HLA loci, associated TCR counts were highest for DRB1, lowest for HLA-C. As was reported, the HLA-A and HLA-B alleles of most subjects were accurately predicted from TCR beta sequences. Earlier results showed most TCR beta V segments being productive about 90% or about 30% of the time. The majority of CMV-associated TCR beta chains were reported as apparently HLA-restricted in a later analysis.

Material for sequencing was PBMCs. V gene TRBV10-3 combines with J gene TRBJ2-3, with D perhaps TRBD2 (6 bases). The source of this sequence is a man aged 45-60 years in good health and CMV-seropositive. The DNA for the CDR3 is TGTGCCATCAGTGAGCCGGGAGTCAGCACAGATACGCAGTATTTT. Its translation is CAISEPGVSTDTQYF.